This T cell receptor (beta chain) was observed in a study of OX40 agonist ivuxolimab in advanced cancers. Study details: A history of anti-PD-1, anti-PD-L1 or anti-CTLA-4 therapy was acceptable, and over 35% had some.

J lost 5 bases, V lost 8 bases, and 0 bases had no gene match. The CDR3 runs to 12 residues. Germline CDR1 reads ENHRY; CDR2 reads SYGVKD. Sequencing used immunoSEQ multiplex PCR; TCRdb keeps in-frame clones, though not all of them. This sample has fewer than 40,000 clones, with about three quarters found just once. Only a few counts were recorded for this clone. The sample here was CD4+ or CD8+ T cells sorted from blood, taken in a trial of the OX40 agonist ivuxolimab. This clonotype originated in an adult with an advanced solid tumor such as melanoma, head and neck, liver or kidney cancer. This chain links TRBV10-3 with TRBJ1-5; 10 nucleotides agree with TRBD1. The CDR3 protein is CAIGTGDQPQHF. In DNA, the CDR3 is TGTGCCATCGGGACAGGGGATCAGCCCCAGCATTTT.